The entry below gives a single T cell receptor (beta chain) sequence along with its context. Its antigen is unidentified. This sample stems from a study of T cell responses to AZD1222 COVID-19 vaccine. Sequencing used immunoSEQ multiplex PCR; TCRdb keeps in-frame clones, though not all of them. Seen here are 120,000 or so clones, about 87% observed once, and the top ten hold 10%. Study-level points and caveats: Reports say nearly half of spike-specific TCRs go after unmutated variant regions.

The sequencing here drew on peripheral blood, taken on day 0 of AZD1222 vaccination. The source of this sequence is an adult in good health.

CDR3 sequence: CASSLWRLEAGNEQFF. CDR3 DNA sequence: TGTGCCAGCAGTTTATGGAGACTAGAGGCCGGGAATGAGCAGTTCTTC. The V and J genes are TRBV28 and TRBJ2-1, with D possibly being TRBD2 (6 bases). Between the trimmed V and J ends, which lost 0 bases and 7 bases, there was a span of 16 bases. The CDR3 has 16 residues. Germline CDR1 is MDHEN and CDR2 is SYDVKM.